The TCR beta chain described here comes from a study of spatial heterogeneity in lung cancer. In the study overall: Correlation of TCR transcript counts in tumor regions with a T cell module score from matched bulk RNA-seq was strong.

Study-level points and caveats: Tumors with more nonsynonymous mutations had more expanded intratumoral alpha and beta TCRs.

This clonotype came up many times. Its antigen is not known. TCR cDNA molecules each had a unique molecular identifier. Via MiXCR, TCRdb re-called the 5' RACE reads, giving one row per CDR3 protein. The table includes 100,000 or so distinct CDR3 sequences, approximately 4.4% detected once. Time point: sample taken at primary tumor resection. V lost 5 bases and J lost 8; bases outside the gene matches: 14. This CDR3 comprises 16 residues. Germline V gene sequence: CDR1 SEHNR, CDR2 FQNEAQ (reference sequence). The sample consisted of lung tumor tissue, taken at surgery. The chain joins TRBV7-9 to TRBJ2-1, with TRBD1 matching 8 bases. The sequence was obtained from a male donor with early-stage non-small cell lung cancer. CDR3 loop: CASSPRYRTGLDEQFF. The CDR3 DNA is TGTGCCAGCAGCCCAAGATACAGGACAGGGTTGGATGAGCAGTTCTTC.